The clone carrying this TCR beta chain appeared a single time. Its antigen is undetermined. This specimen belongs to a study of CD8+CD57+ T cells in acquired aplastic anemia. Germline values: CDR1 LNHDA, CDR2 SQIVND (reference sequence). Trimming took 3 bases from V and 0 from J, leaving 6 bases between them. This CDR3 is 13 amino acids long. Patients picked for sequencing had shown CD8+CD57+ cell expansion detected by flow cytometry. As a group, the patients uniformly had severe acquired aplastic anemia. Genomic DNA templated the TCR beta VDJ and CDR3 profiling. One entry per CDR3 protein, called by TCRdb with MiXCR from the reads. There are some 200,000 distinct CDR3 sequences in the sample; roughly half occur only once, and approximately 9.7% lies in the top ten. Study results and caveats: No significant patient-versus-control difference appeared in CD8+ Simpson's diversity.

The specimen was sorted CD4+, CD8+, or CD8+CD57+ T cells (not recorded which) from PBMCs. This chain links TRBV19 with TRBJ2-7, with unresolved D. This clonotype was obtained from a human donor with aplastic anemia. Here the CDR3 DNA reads TGTGCCAGTAGTATCGGCAGCTCCTACGAGCAGTACGTC. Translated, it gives CASSIGSSYEQYV.